The rows below give T cell receptor beta chains drawn from one sample of a study of response to subunit inactivated influenza vaccine. TCRdb fed the RT-PCR reads into MiXCR, producing one record per CDR3 protein. The data contain 500,000 to 700,000 distinct CDR3 sequences, around 21% of them singletons. The same data also contributed to another study, on T cells expressing NK-cell markers.

The sample in question was CD4+ T cells sorted from PBMCs, obtained about 11 days after vaccination. The receptor source for this set is a man aged 45-60 years who received an inactivated influenza vaccine. The CDR3 runs from the conserved cysteine through the conserved F or W. A D gene is named only where the DNA matches it firmly. Rows give clone size only sometimes, using once, few, many, or a class for an expanded clone.

>.|TRBJ1-1|TRBV7-9|many
CASSEEGITEAFF
TGTGCCAGCAGCGAGGAAGGAATTACTGAAGCTTTCTTT
>TRBD2|TRBJ2-1|TRBV6-6|.
CASRTGGRGEQFF
TGTGCCAGCAGAACAGGCGGGAGGGGTGAGCAGTTCTTC
>.|TRBJ2-7|TRBV4-1|.
CASSQNPQGYEQYF
TGCGCCAGCAGCCAGAACCCACAGGGCTACGAGCAGTACTTC
>TRBD2|TRBJ2-3|TRBV5-6|few
CASSLLTREGRRTQYF
TGTGCCAGCAGCTTGTTAACTCGGGAGGGAAGACGGACGCAGTATTTT
>.|TRBJ1-6|TRBV7-9|.
CASASEWGRAPLHF
TGTGCCAGCGCAAGCGAGTGGGGTAGGGCACCCCTCCACTTT
>.|TRBJ2-7|TRBV4-3|few
CASSQVLRAEGYEQYF
TGCGCCAGCAGCCAAGTACTCCGGGCCGAGGGCTACGAGCAGTACTTC
>.|TRBJ2-7|TRBV7-3|.
CASSFRQADEQYF
TGTGCCAGCAGCTTCCGACAGGCCGACGAGCAGTACTTC
>TRBD2|TRBJ2-3|TRBV6-2/TRBV6-3|few
CASSRTSGTNTDTQYF
TGTGCCAGCAGCCGGACTAGCGGGACGAACACAGATACGCAGTATTTT
>.|TRBJ1-1|TRBV7-2|.
CASSLEGGVNTEAFF
TGTGCCAGCAGCTTAGAGGGGGGAGTGAACACTGAAGCTTTCTTT
>TRBD1|TRBJ1-1|TRBV12-3/TRBV12-4|few
CASSRGLGTEAFF
TGTGCCAGCAGCAGGGGGCTTGGCACTGAAGCTTTCTTT
>.|TRBJ2-2|TRBV2|.
CASSGLLGTGELFF
TGTGCCAGCAGTGGACTCCTGGGCACCGGGGAGCTGTTTTTT
>TRBD2|TRBJ2-7|TRBV7-2|.
CASSLEAGGPYYEQYF
TGTGCCAGCAGCTTAGAGGCGGGAGGTCCATACTACGAGCAGTACTTC
>TRBD2|TRBJ2-1|TRBV20-1|many
CSFSGTSENEQFF
TGCAGTTTCTCGGGGACTAGTGAAAATGAGCAGTTCTTC
>.|TRBJ2-5|TRBV11-2|.
CASSFGLHSQETQYF
TGTGCCAGCAGCTTTGGTCTCCACAGCCAAGAGACCCAGTACTTC
>.|TRBJ2-7|TRBV6-5|many
CASSYSARAAYEQYF
TGTGCCAGCAGTTACTCGGCCAGGGCGGCCTACGAGCAGTACTTC
>TRBD2|TRBJ2-5|TRBV7-3|few
CASSRTPSGHQETQYF
TGTGCCAGCAGCAGAACACCTAGCGGTCACCAAGAGACCCAGTACTTC